The rows below give T cell receptor beta chains drawn from one sample of a study of long-term antiretroviral therapy in people with HIV. Profiled with immunoSEQ multiplex PCR; TCRdb holds only in-frame clones, not every one. The table has some 16,000 clones, about three quarters seen once. The sample in question was unsorted PBMCs, obtained less than 2.2 years before starting antiretroviral therapy. The receptors stem from a man aged 25-40 years with HIV. The CDR3 runs from the conserved cysteine through the conserved F or W. Each record gives: CDR3 protein, CDR3 DNA, J gene, D gene, clone size, V gene. A D gene is named only where the DNA matches it firmly. Where a row states a size, it is once, few, many or the class of an expanded clone; other rows omit it.

CASSARQLGTTDTQYF,TGTGCCAGCAGCGCCCGGCAACTGGGAACCACAGATACGCAGTATTTT,TRBJ2-3,.,.,TRBV9
CASQGPGKGETQYF,TGTGCCAGCCAGGGGCCTGGAAAAGGGGAGACCCAGTACTTC,TRBJ2-5,.,once,TRBV21-1
CATGAGGGNTIYF,TGTGCCACGGGGGCAGGGGGAGGAAACACCATATATTTT,TRBJ1-3,TRBD1,.,TRBV2
CASSVPWDRMDEQYF,TGTGCCAGCAGCGTCCCGTGGGACAGGATGGACGAGCAGTACTTC,TRBJ2-7,TRBD1,.,TRBV11-2
CASRPDSSNQPQHF,TGTGCCAGCAGACCCGACAGCAGCAATCAGCCCCAGCATTTT,TRBJ1-5,.,.,TRBV6-5
CASSPSLTGAAFF,TGTGCCAGCAGCCCATCCCTGACAGGGGCGGCTTTCTTT,TRBJ1-1,TRBD1,once,TRBV7-2
CASSLAPVDGNTIYF,TGCGCCAGCAGCTTGGCCCCCGTAGATGGAAACACCATATATTTT,TRBJ1-3,.,once,TRBV5-1
CASSLRASGAYEQYF,TGTGCCAGCAGCCTAAGGGCTAGCGGGGCCTACGAGCAGTACTTC,TRBJ2-7,TRBD2,.,TRBV27
CASSPGRPGGYTF,TGTGCCAGCAGCCCGGGACGGCCGGGAGGCTACACCTTC,TRBJ1-2,.,few,TRBV7-9
CASSLEGLRPGDIQYF,TGTGCCAGCAGCTTGGAGGGACTCCGCCCGGGGGACATTCAGTACTTC,TRBJ2-4,.,.,TRBV7-9
CASNEEWGAGNTIYF,TGCGCCAGCAACGAGGAATGGGGTGCTGGAAACACCATATATTTT,TRBJ1-3,.,.,TRBV4-1
CASTTLSGPYEQYF,TGTGCCAGCACGACTCTCAGCGGTCCCTACGAGCAGTACTTC,TRBJ2-7,.,few,TRBV11-2
CASSTGQGLYGYTF,TGTGCCAGCAGTACGGGACAGGGGCTCTATGGCTACACCTTC,TRBJ1-2,TRBD1,.,TRBV6-5
CASSLAGRGETQYF,TGTGCCAGCAGCTTAGCAGGCAGGGGAGAGACCCAGTACTTC,TRBJ2-5,.,.,TRBV11-3
CAISDGLASDEQYF,TGTGCCATCAGTGACGGACTAGCCTCCGACGAGCAGTACTTC,TRBJ2-7,TRBD2,.,TRBV10-3
CAIRLDRESTPNEQFF,TGTGCCATCAGACTCGACAGGGAATCTACACCCAATGAGCAGTTCTTC,TRBJ2-1,TRBD1,.,TRBV10-3
CASSPTESLSGNTIYF,TGTGCCAGCAGCCCAACAGAATCCCTCTCTGGAAACACCATATATTTT,TRBJ1-3,.,.,TRBV25-1
CASRNQGAPDTQYF,TGTGCCAGTAGGAACCAGGGGGCTCCAGATACGCAGTATTTT,TRBJ2-3,TRBD1,.,TRBV19